This record looks at one T cell receptor (beta chain) sequence and its context. As yet, its antigen is unknown. TCR beta libraries used 2 to 2.5 micrograms of genomic DNA from cryopreserved PBMCs. The entry originates in a study of cytotoxic CD8 clonotypes in ibrutinib-treated CLL. Whole-study context: Investigators reported 24 partial and 2 complete responses; after median roughly 65 months, about 15 patients remained remitted and about 12 progressed. Investigators collected response samples after a median approximately twelve months of treatment, range 6 to 36.

CDR1 and CDR2 from the germline V gene are MNHNS and SASEGT. Trimming shortened V by 7 bases and J by 4 bases, and 14 bases separated the two germline ends. This CDR3 has 13 amino acids. Profiled with immunoSEQ multiplex PCR; TCRdb holds only in-frame clones, not every one. The table has about 86,000 clones, about 82% seen once. Study-level findings and limits: Ibrutinib response saw clonality rise, and progression saw it return toward baseline.

Sequencing used PBMCs, obtained before ibrutinib treatment. The chain recombines TRBV6-1 with TRBJ2-7, with D perhaps TRBD1 (6 bases). The sequence was collected from a human donor with chronic lymphocytic leukemia. CDR3 nucleotide sequence: TGTGCCAGCATTAAGACACAGGGTTACGAGCAGTACTTC. Translation: CASIKTQGYEQYF.